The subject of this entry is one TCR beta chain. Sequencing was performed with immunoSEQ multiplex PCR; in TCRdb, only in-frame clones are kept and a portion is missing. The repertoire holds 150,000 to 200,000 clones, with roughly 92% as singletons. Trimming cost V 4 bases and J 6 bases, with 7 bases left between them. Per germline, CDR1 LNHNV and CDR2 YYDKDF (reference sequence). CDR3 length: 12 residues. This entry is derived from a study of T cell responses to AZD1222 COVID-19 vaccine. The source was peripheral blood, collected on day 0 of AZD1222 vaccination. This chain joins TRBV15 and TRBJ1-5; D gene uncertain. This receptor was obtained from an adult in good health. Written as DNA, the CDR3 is TGTGCCACCAGCATGGGTGGTCAGCCCCAGCATTTT. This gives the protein CATSMGGQPQHF.